Presented here are 19 T cell receptor beta chains from one specimen sequenced in a study of CD8 T cells in ankylosing spondylitis (dated 2017 in TCRdb). The study at large found these results: A TCR beta motif of eight highly homologous amino acid variants appeared characteristic of blood from ankylosing spondylitis patients.

Antigens for these TCRs are unknown. The protocol used for the library was 5' RACE. This sample was sequenced with an Illumina HiSeq 2500. TCRdb's own reprocessing of the public reads used fastp at Q25 and MiXCR and kept productive beta chains. Each entry is one CDR3 protein sequence, shown with its most common DNA and genes. Recorded for this sample are around 890,000 distinct CDR3 sequences; over 9.5% of them occurred a single time. Around 0.51% of the sample is taken by the ten largest. Sequenced material: blood, either unsorted or a sorted T cell fraction (not recorded which). These receptors all come from a male donor with ankylosing spondylitis.

This clonotype occurred a few times. V is TRBV9 and J is TRBJ2-3, with D perhaps assigned TRBD1 or TRBD2 (5 bases each). This CDR3 is built from 14 residues. Trimming stripped 5 bases from V and 6 bases from J, with 16 bases between. Per germline, CDR1 SGDLS and CDR2 YYNGEE. The CDR3 reads CASSLRGTRDTQYF. The CDR3 DNA follows: TGTGCCAGCAGTTTGAGGGGCACACGCGATACGCAGTATTTT. The entire variable domain, with the rest obtained from reference TRBV9 and TRBJ2-3, is as follows: DSGVTQTPKHLITATGQRVTLRCSPRSGDLSVYWYQQSLDQGLQFLIQYYNGEERAKGNILERFSAQQFPDLHSELNLSSLELGDSALYFCASSLRGTRDTQYFGPGTRLTVL.

The chain combines TRBV12-3 or TRBV12-4 with TRBJ1-4; possible D gene TRBD1, 5 bases. The CDR3 runs to 12 residues. V was clipped by 3 bases and J by 10 bases, with 9 bases between them. CDR3 in amino acids: CASSFRARKLFF. CDR3 sequence (DNA): TGTGCCAGCAGTTTCAGGGCCAGAAAACTGTTTTTT.

The chain links TRBV7-9 to TRBJ2-3; D possibly uses TRBD1 or TRBD2 (5 bases each). CDR3 size: 14 residues. The germline V and J ends were trimmed by 4 bases and 7 bases, with 15 bases remaining between them. The germline CDR1 and CDR2 sequences are SEHNR and FQNEAQ (reference sequence). CDR3 residues: CASSSGTGKNTQYF. As DNA, the CDR3 is TGTGCCAGCAGCTCCGGGACCGGCAAAAATACGCAGTATTTT.

This clonotype has ten or more counts. The V call is TRBV4-2, the J call TRBJ1-2, with 8 bases that match TRBD1. This CDR3 has 15 residues. Germline lookup yields CDR1 LGHNA and CDR2 YNFKEQ. The J segment lost 9 bases and the V segment lost 2 bases, leaving 11 bases of the junction unmatched. The CDR3 is CASSQPETGVDRYTF. The CDR3, as DNA: TGTGCCAGCAGCCAACCCGAGACAGGGGTAGATCGCTACACCTTC.

This clonotype was picked up a small number of times. The rearrangement uses TRBV4-3 and TRBJ2-5, with 11 bases aligning to TRBD2. The CDR3 spans 15 residues. Germline-derived CDR1 and CDR2 are LGHNA and YSLEER. J was trimmed by 5 bases and V by 2 bases; bases with no gene match: 4. CDR3 sequence reads: CASSQYRTSGETQYF. DNA for the CDR3: TGCGCCAGCAGCCAATACCGGACTAGCGGGGAGACCCAGTACTTC.

This clonotype has a handful of counts. This chain joins TRBV7-9 and TRBJ2-7; D unclear. This CDR3 spans 14 amino acids. From germline, CDR1 is SEHNR and CDR2 FQNEAQ (reference sequence). Deletions cut 2 bases from V and 0 bases from J, with 8 bases between. CDR3 in DNA: TGTGCCAGCAGCTTAAAGTACAGCTCCTACGAGCAGTACTTC. Amino acid sequence: CASSLKYSSYEQYF.

This clonotype came up many times. The chain uses TRBV12-3 or TRBV12-4 and TRBJ2-3; TRBD2 aligns across 11 bases. The ends lost 6 bases at V and 7 bases at J; junction bases unmatched: 6. The length of the CDR3 is 14 residues. CDR3 sequence (DNA): TGTGCCAGCAGAAGTAGCGGGGGGGCGTATACGCAGTATTTT. The encoded protein is CASRSSGGAYTQYF.

A word on this clonotype: Sequence at one end of the junction differs from germline and may be a read error. V gene TRBV30 combines with J gene TRBJ2-1, with no clear D. CDR1 GTSNPN and CDR2 SVGIG come from the germline V gene (reference sequence). The CDR3 has 11 residues. The CDR3 is CAWTNYIEQFF. CDR3 DNA sequence: TGTGCCTGGACCAACTACATTGAGCAGTTCTTC.

J is TRBJ1-5 and V is TRBV19, with 8 positions matching TRBD1. V dropped 7 bases and J dropped 0; count of bases not matched to a gene: 11. CDR1 is LNHDA and CDR2 is SQIVND in the germline V gene (reference sequence). This CDR3 is built from 17 residues. The CDR3 spells CASTDGQGTNSNQPQHF. CDR3 nucleotides: TGTGCCAGTACCGATGGACAGGGTACAAATAGCAATCAGCCCCAGCATTTT.

The V gene is TRBV7-6, the J gene TRBJ1-4, with D perhaps TRBD1 (6 bases). The CDR3 runs 17 residues. Trimming cost V 1 base and J 7 bases, with 19 bases left between them. Germline CDR1 reads SGHVS; CDR2 reads FNYEAQ. The CDR3 bases are TGTGCCAGCAGCTTAGGTCCCAGGGGATCGCGAACTGAAAAACTGTTTTTT. Its protein product is CASSLGPRGSRTEKLFF.

The V gene is TRBV29-1, the J gene TRBJ1-2; 9 bases match TRBD1. Per the germline V gene, CDR1 is SQVTM and CDR2 is ANQGSEA. J lost 7 bases, V lost 7 bases, and 10 bases had no gene match. The CDR3 is 13 amino acids. The CDR3 nucleotides are TGCAGCGCCAACGACAGGGGGAGTTCTGGCTACACCTTC. It encodes CSANDRGSSGYTF.

This clonotype was counted a few times. The chain carries TRBV7-9 and TRBJ2-2; D call uncertain. The CDR3 contains 17 residues. In germline, CDR1 is SEHNR, CDR2 FQNEAQ (reference sequence). V was shortened by 1 base and J by 0 bases, with 12 bases between the two germline ends. CDR3 residues: CASSLGRAQANTGELFF. As DNA, the CDR3 is TGTGCCAGCAGCTTAGGACGGGCCCAAGCGAACACCGGGGAGCTGTTTTTT.

The chain recombines TRBV20-1 with TRBJ1-6; no clear D gene. This CDR3 is built from 14 residues. V was shortened by 1 base and J by 7 bases, with 11 bases between the two germline ends. CDR1 is DFQATT and CDR2 is SNEGSKA in the germline V gene (reference sequence). The CDR3 sequence is CSARVTSPNSPLHF. The CDR3 DNA is TGCAGTGCTAGAGTAACCAGCCCGAATTCACCCCTCCACTTT.

This clonotype appeared a few times. This chain links TRBV6-1 with TRBJ2-5; no clear D. The CDR3 contains 12 residues. Trimming pared 8 bases from V and 2 bases from J, leaving 9 bases between. Germline CDR1 is MNHNS and CDR2 is SASEGT. The CDR3 loop is CASERNQETQYF. The CDR3 region has the DNA TGTGCCAGCGAACGGAATCAAGAGACCCAGTACTTC.

This clonotype was counted ten times or more. The chain couples TRBV7-2 to TRBJ2-5; D not certain. Germline CDR1 is SGHTA and CDR2 is FQGNSA. The CDR3 is made up of 13 amino acids. Trimming removed 5 bases at V and 0 bases at J, with 7 bases between. CDR3 coding DNA: TGTGCCAGCAGCCGGACCAACCAAGAGACCCAGTACTTC. Amino acid sequence: CASSRTNQETQYF.

This sequence joins TRBV20-1 and TRBJ1-2; TRBD1 is a possible D gene (5 bases). The germline gives CDR1 DFQATT, CDR2 SNEGSKA (reference sequence). V lost 1 base and J 6 bases, leaving 18 bases between the germline ends. The CDR3 spans 15 residues. Here the CDR3 DNA reads TGCAGTGCTAGAGTCCTTCAGGGAGAGGCGGATGGCTACACCTTC. It encodes CSARVLQGEADGYTF.

This clonotype was detected ten times or more. The chain recombines TRBV5-5 with TRBJ2-1; 8 nucleotides match TRBD1. Per the germline V gene, CDR1 is SGHKS and CDR2 is YYEKEE (reference sequence). This CDR3 spans 16 amino acids. V shed 4 bases, J shed 0 bases, and the junction held 6 bases outside the gene matches. The CDR3 DNA sequence: TGTGCCAGCAGCAGCACTGGACAGGGCTCCTACAATGAGCAGTTCTTC. It codes for CASSSTGQGSYNEQFF.

This clonotype was detected ten times or more. CDR3 sequence reads: CASSLRTGWNNEQFF. The DNA for the CDR3 is TGCGCCAGCAGCCTCCGGACAGGGTGGAACAATGAGCAGTTCTTC. This rearrangement joins TRBV4-1 to TRBJ2-1; 8 bases match TRBD1. With V trimmed by 4 bases and J by 5 bases, 7 bases remained unmatched. This CDR3 contains 15 residues. CDR1 is MGHRA, CDR2 YSYEKL, per germline.

This clonotype was counted many times. The rearrangement joins TRBV12-3 or TRBV12-4 to TRBJ1-1; no reliable D call. This CDR3 has 13 residues. The V gene lost 5 bases and the J gene lost 4 bases, with 11 bases spanning the gap. DNA of the CDR3: TGTGCCAGCAGTCCCCACCCTACCACTGAAGCTTTCTTT. The encoded protein is CASSPHPTTEAFF.